The 9 T cell receptor beta chains in this list originate from one sample, sequenced in a study of radiotherapy plus CTLA-4 blockade in lung cancer. Sequenced by immunoSEQ multiplex PCR; TCRdb stores in-frame clones only, minus some. The table lists approximately 60,000 clones, approximately 84% of them singletons. The sample here was peripheral blood, taken from a patient treated with radiotherapy plus ipilimumab. Receptors were obtained from a human donor with non-small cell lung cancer whose response to radiotherapy plus ipilimumab could not be evaluated.

This sequence joins TRBV2 and TRBJ2-5; weak D call: TRBD2 (7 bases). The length of the CDR3 is 15 residues. Trimming pared 6 bases from V and 5 bases from J, leaving 19 bases between. The V gene's germline CDR1 is SNHLY and CDR2 FYNNEI. The CDR3 DNA sequence: TGTGCCAGCAGACCCCTAGCGAGGGGGGGGGAGACCCAGTACTTC. This codes for CASRPLARGGETQYF.

The table lists this clone with a count of one. The rearrangement joins TRBV7-9 to TRBJ1-6; maybe TRBD1 (6 bases). V was shortened by 1 base and J by 7 bases, with 14 bases between the two germline ends. This CDR3 has 16 residues. Germline CDR1 reads SEHNR; CDR2 reads FQNEAQ (reference sequence). CDR3 bases: TGTGCCAGCAGCTTAGGACAGGCTATGGGGAATTCACCCCTCCACTTT. Translation: CASSLGQAMGNSPLHF.

The chain joins TRBV15 to TRBJ1-1; TRBD1 agrees at 9 bases. Germline loops: CDR1 LNHNV, CDR2 YYDKDF (reference sequence). J lost 7 bases, V lost 4 bases, and 13 bases had no gene match. CDR3 length: 16 residues. The CDR3 loop is CATSTPGQGALGEAFF. CDR3 in DNA: TGTGCCACCAGCACCCCGGGACAGGGCGCCCTCGGTGAAGCTTTCTTT. The full variable domain, its missing parts supplied by reference TRBV15 and TRBJ1-1, is DAMVIQNPRYQVTQFGKPVTLSCSQTLNHNVMYWYQQKSSQAPKLLFHYYDKDFNNEADTPDNFQSRRPNTSFCFLDIRSPGLGDTAMYLCATSTPGQGALGEAFFGQGTRLTVV.

The chain carries TRBV7-9 and TRBJ2-5; tentative D call: TRBD2 (5 bases). CDR3 length equals 13 residues. The V gene lost 1 base and the J gene lost 5 bases, with 8 bases spanning the gap. The germline V gene encodes CDR1 SEHNR and CDR2 FQNEAQ (reference sequence). Written as DNA, the CDR3 is TGTGCCAGCAGCTTAGGAGGGTTGGAGACCCAGTACTTC. It is translated as CASSLGGLETQYF.

This clone occurred a few times. The chain links TRBV2 to TRBJ2-5; D is uncertain. Germline CDR1 and CDR2: SNHLY and FYNNEI. Trimming shortened V by 0 bases and J by 5 bases, and 7 bases separated the two germline ends. The CDR3 has 13 residues. The CDR3 bases are TGTGCCAGCAGTGAAGCGCGTGCGGAGACCCAGTACTTC. This encodes CASSEARAETQYF.

In this sample, this clone turned up once. This chain links TRBV7-9 with TRBJ2-6; D is perhaps TRBD1 (5 bases). The CDR3 loop spans 16 amino acids. The germline gives CDR1 SEHNR, CDR2 FQNEAQ (reference sequence). V dropped 4 bases and J dropped 3 bases, with 13 bases sitting between them. The CDR3 sequence: CASSYSGLGGANVLTF. The DNA for the CDR3 is TGTGCCAGCAGCTATTCAGGGTTGGGTGGGGCCAACGTCCTGACTTTC.

This chain links TRBV6-1 with TRBJ1-3; D not certain. V lost 2 bases, J lost 3 bases, and 14 bases lay in between. This CDR3 spans 16 amino acids. Germline lookup yields CDR1 MNHNS and CDR2 SASEGT. The CDR3 loop is CASSETVVRGGNTIYF. CDR3 sequence (DNA): TGTGCCAGCAGTGAAACTGTCGTACGGGGTGGAAACACCATATATTTT.

J is TRBJ2-1 and V is TRBV5-1; 10 bases agree with TRBD2. The trim removed 0 bases at V and 4 bases at J, leaving 13 bases unmatched. This CDR3 is built from 19 residues. The germline V gene encodes CDR1 SGHRS and CDR2 YFSETQ. CDR3 sequence: CASSLVTAGGRGPYNEQFF. In DNA form, the CDR3 reads TGCGCCAGCAGCTTGGTGACAGCGGGGGGGAGGGGGCCTTACAATGAGCAGTTCTTC.

The genes are TRBV28 and TRBJ1-5; D uncertain. The length of the CDR3 is 14 residues. CDR1 MDHEN and CDR2 SYDVKM come from the germline V gene. The V gene lost 6 bases and the J gene lost 0 bases, with 9 bases spanning the gap. DNA of the CDR3: TGTGCCAGCAGCGGTGAGTATAGCAATCAGCCCCAGCATTTT. It is translated as CASSGEYSNQPQHF.